The 9 T cell receptor beta chains below come from one sample, sequenced in a study of cytomegalovirus exposure and HLA in healthy donors. 13 Jbeta primers and 60 Vbeta primers were used for the PCR. The assay was immunoSEQ multiplex PCR, and TCRdb's table has in-frame clones only and misses some. The table includes about 130,000 clones, roughly 69% detected once. The material sequenced was PBMCs. The receptors stem from a human donor in good health.

V and J are TRBV9 and TRBJ2-7; 8 nucleotides align to TRBD2. Germline CDR1 reads SGDLS; CDR2 reads YYNGEE. Germline trimming cut 2 bases from V and 5 bases from J; bases unmatched to any gene: 6. The CDR3 spans 14 residues. CDR3 sequence reads: CASSVGGLVNEQYF. The CDR3 region has the DNA TGTGCCAGCAGCGTTGGGGGACTAGTAAACGAGCAGTACTTC.

The genes are TRBV7-9 and TRBJ2-1; 11 positions match TRBD2. Germline loops: CDR1 SEHNR, CDR2 FQNEAQ (reference sequence). The CDR3 totals 13 residues. V trimming: 6 bases; J trimming: 13 bases; junction bases outside the gene matches: 8. CDR3 bases: TGTGCCAGCAGATTCGGGACTAGCGGAAACCAGTTCTTC. It codes for CASRFGTSGNQFF.

The rearrangement links TRBV5-1 to TRBJ1-5; D unclear. CDR1 SGHRS and CDR2 YFSETQ come from the germline V gene. The V end lost 5 bases, the J end lost 0 bases, and 12 bases lay between the germline ends. This CDR3 region has 15 residues. CDR3 loop: CASRTRFDSNQPQHF. The CDR3 coding sequence is TGCGCCAGCAGGACAAGGTTCGATAGCAATCAGCCCCAGCATTTT.

The genes are TRBV6-5 and TRBJ2-1, with TRBD1 matching 8 bases. The length of the CDR3 is 16 residues. Germline lookup yields CDR1 MNHEY and CDR2 SVGAGI. The J segment lost 3 bases and the V segment lost 3 bases, leaving 7 bases of the junction unmatched. CDR3 nucleotides: TGTGCCAGCAGTTATCAGCCGGACAGGGTCTACAATGAGCAGTTCTTC. Amino acids: CASSYQPDRVYNEQFF.

This chain uses TRBV7-9 with TRBJ2-5; 16 bases line up with TRBD2. The CDR3 covers 17 residues. The V gene end was trimmed by 5 bases and the J gene end by 5 bases; junction bases not matched to a gene: 8. Per the germline V gene, CDR1 is SEHNR and CDR2 is FQNEAQ (reference sequence). CDR3 DNA sequence: TGTGCCAGCAGCCCGGGGACTAGCGGGAGGGCCTCGGAGACCCAGTACTTC. It specifies CASSPGTSGRASETQYF.

This clone was picked up a small number of times. A junction end diverges from the germline sequence, so it may reflect a read error. V gene TRBV7-2 combines with J gene TRBJ2-1; D unclear. This CDR3 contains 11 residues. Looked up from germline, CDR1 is SGHTA and CDR2 is FQGNSA. The CDR3 DNA reads TGTGCCAGCATCTTACTCCATGAGCAGTTCTTC. Residues: CASILLHEQFF.

The chain carries TRBV27 and TRBJ1-3, with 9 bases aligning to TRBD1. CDR1 MNHEY and CDR2 SMNVEV come from the germline V gene (reference sequence). V lost 0 bases, J lost 3 bases, and 9 bases stayed unmatched. The CDR3 extends over 18 amino acids. The CDR3 DNA reads as TGTGCCAGCAGTTTATCCCCTCAACAGGGGGCAGGTGGAAACACCATATATTTT. Translated: CASSLSPQQGAGGNTIYF.

V gene TRBV5-6 combines with J gene TRBJ2-1; TRBD2 agrees at 9 bases. This CDR3 region has 16 residues. With 4 bases clipped from V and 10 bases from J, the junction kept 15 bases outside the gene matches. CDR1 SGHDT and CDR2 YYEEEE come from the germline V gene. The chain's CDR3 is CASSGGRLAGPVEQFF. CDR3 in DNA: TGTGCCAGCAGCGGGGGTAGGCTAGCGGGGCCTGTAGAGCAGTTCTTC.

The chain joins TRBV18 to TRBJ2-3, with a tentative D call TRBD2 (6 bases). CDR3 length equals 17 residues. The V gene's germline CDR1 is KGHSH and CDR2 LQKENI. Trimming removed 3 bases from V and 6 bases from J, with 22 bases in between. This CDR3 reads CASSPLGAGTIRDTQYF. For the CDR3, the DNA is TGTGCCAGCTCACCTCTAGGGGCGGGGACGATCCGGGATACGCAGTATTTT.